This T cell receptor (beta chain) originates from a study of blood T cell repertoires in COVID-19. Study overall: Some COVID-19 samples were acute and others convalescent; all came from the United States, Italy and Spain. In each case, the material was cDNA or gDNA derived from T cells, B-cell-depleted T cells, or PBMCs.

The CDR3 is 13 amino acids. The germline V gene has CDR1 DFQATT and CDR2 SNEGSKA (reference sequence). V dropped 3 bases and J dropped 3 bases, with 12 bases sitting between them. Authors' processing steps: For nucleated cells, counts were estimated from reference gene primer amplification. This table comes from immunoSEQ multiplex PCR, and its TCRdb copy is limited to in-frame clones, with some not included. The D gene and trimming were derived from the DNA, and the V and J assignments and clone size from that table. The sample records about 220,000 clones, around 82% being singletons. The rearrangement joins TRBV20-1 to TRBJ2-7, with no clear D. This clonotype was sampled from a human donor in a cohort sampled during active COVID-19. The sample was peripheral blood. The CDR3 DNA follows: TGCAGTGCTAGTTCTGGCGGAAACTACGAGCAGTACTTC. Protein product: CSASSGGNYEQYF.